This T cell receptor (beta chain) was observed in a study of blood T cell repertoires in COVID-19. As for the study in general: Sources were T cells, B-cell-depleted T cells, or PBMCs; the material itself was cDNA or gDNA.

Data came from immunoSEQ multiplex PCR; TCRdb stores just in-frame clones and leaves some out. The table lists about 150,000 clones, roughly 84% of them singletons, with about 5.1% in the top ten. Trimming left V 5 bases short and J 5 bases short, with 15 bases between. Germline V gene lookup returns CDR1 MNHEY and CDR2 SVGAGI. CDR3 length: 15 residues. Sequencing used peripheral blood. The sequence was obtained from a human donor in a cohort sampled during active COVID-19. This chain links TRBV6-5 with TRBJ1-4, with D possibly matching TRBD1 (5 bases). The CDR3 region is CASSLRQGGNEKLFF. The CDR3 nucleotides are TGTGCCAGCAGTCTCAGGCAGGGAGGGAATGAAAAACTGTTTTTT.